This entry lists 28 T cell receptor beta chains sequenced from one sample in a study of blood T cell repertoires in COVID-19. Assay: immunoSEQ multiplex PCR; the TCRdb copy retains only in-frame clones and omits some. This sample yields roughly 80,000 clones, of which around nine tenths are seen a single time; approximately 2.9% belongs to the top ten. Sequenced: peripheral blood. The receptor source for this set is a woman of 80 years or more with acute or convalescent COVID-19.

The V call is TRBV7-3, the J call TRBJ1-1, with D perhaps TRBD1 (5 bases). CDR1 is SGHTA and CDR2 is FQGTGA in the germline V gene. V was clipped by 5 bases and J by 1 base, with 8 bases between them. The CDR3 is 13 residues long. In DNA, the CDR3 is TGTGCCAGCAGCAGACAGCCGAACACTGAAGCTTTCTTT. Translation gives CASSRQPNTEAFF.

This chain links TRBV12-3 or TRBV12-4 with TRBJ1-5; D call uncertain. The CDR3 is 11 residues long. V was shortened by 9 bases and J by 4 bases, with 7 bases between the two germline ends. The CDR3 loop is CASSYNQPQHF. As DNA, the CDR3 is TGTGCCAGTTCCTATAATCAGCCCCAGCATTTT.

The V call is TRBV7-3, the J call TRBJ2-1, with TRBD2 matching 10 bases. The germline V gene encodes CDR1 SGHTA and CDR2 FQGTGA. The ends lost 6 bases at V and 16 bases at J; junction bases unmatched: 15. The CDR3 is 14 amino acids. The CDR3 DNA reads as TGTGCCAGCAGATTAGACCTAAGCGGGGGGGTCTCTTTCTTC. The encoded protein is CASRLDLSGGVSFF.

V gene TRBV27 combines with J gene TRBJ2-7, with D possibly being TRBD2 (5 bases). CDR1 and CDR2 (germline): MNHEY, SMNVEV (reference sequence). The CDR3 runs to 18 residues. V dropped 2 bases and J dropped 3 bases, with 23 bases sitting between them. CDR3 nucleotide sequence: TGTGCCAGCAGTTTAAGGTCGGACGGACTTGGAGGAATCTACGAGCAGTACTTC. It encodes CASSLRSDGLGGIYEQYF.

In the case of this clone: One end of the junction fails to match germline, which may point to a read error. The J gene is TRBJ2-7, the V gene TRBV13; possible D gene TRBD2, 7 bases. This CDR3 is 16 amino acids long. Looked up from germline, CDR1 is PRHDT and CDR2 is FYEKMQ (reference sequence). The chain's CDR3 is CASSLGGGQILYEQYF. CDR3 in DNA: TGTGCCAGCAGCCTAGGGGGGGGTCAGATCTTATACGAGCAGTACTTC.

The chain couples TRBV6-2 or TRBV6-3 to TRBJ1-2; a possible D gene is TRBD1 (6 bases). In germline, CDR1 is MNHEY, CDR2 SVGEGT. V lost 2 bases to trimming and J lost 2 bases, with 15 bases between them. The CDR3 is made up of 16 amino acids. In nucleotides, the CDR3 is TGTGCCAGCAGTTACCTATTACAGGGAACGAACTATGGCTACACCTTC. This translates into CASSYLLQGTNYGYTF.

The chain couples TRBV5-4 to TRBJ1-6; TRBD1 matches 7 bases. The CDR3 is 13 amino acids. V gave up 4 bases and J gave up 7 bases; unmatched junction bases: 2. CDR1 and CDR2 from the germline V gene are SGHNT and YYREEE (reference sequence). The CDR3 DNA reads TGTGCCAGCAGCCTGGACAGGAATTCACCCCTCCACTTT. Amino acid sequence: CASSLDRNSPLHF.

The rearrangement joins TRBV5-1 to TRBJ2-1, with TRBD2 matching over 8 bases. V lost 5 bases to trimming and J lost 4 bases; unmatched junction nucleotides: 8. The CDR3 covers 15 residues. CDR1 is SGHRS, CDR2 YFSETQ, per germline. CDR3 nucleotide sequence: TGCGCCAGCAGGTTCCCGGGAGGGCCGTACAATGAGCAGTTCTTC. Its protein is CASRFPGGPYNEQFF.

The chain links TRBV5-1 to TRBJ1-1; weak D call: TRBD1 (6 bases). Germline loops: CDR1 SGHRS, CDR2 YFSETQ. CDR3 size: 13 residues. Between the trimmed V and J ends, which lost 6 bases and 1 base, there was a span of 10 bases. The DNA for the CDR3 is TGCGCCAGCAAAGGGACAACGAACACTGAAGCTTTCTTT. Its protein is CASKGTTNTEAFF. The entire variable domain, with the rest obtained from reference TRBV5-1 and TRBJ1-1, is as follows: KAGVTQTPRYLIKTRGQQVTLSCSPISGHRSVSWYQQTPGQGLQFLFEYFSETQRNKGNFPGRFSGRQFSNSRSEMNVSTLELGDSALYLCASKGTTNTEAFFGQGTRLTVV.

The chain carries TRBV5-1 and TRBJ1-4; 9 bases align to TRBD1. J lost 8 bases, V lost 4 bases, and 6 bases had no gene match. The CDR3 totals 14 residues. Germline V lookup: CDR1 SGHRS, CDR2 YFSETQ. The CDR3 here is CASSPGTGNEKLFF. The CDR3 DNA follows: TGCGCCAGCAGCCCCGGGACAGGGAACGAAAAACTGTTTTTT.

The chain joins TRBV27 to TRBJ2-3, with D perhaps TRBD2 (5 bases). V was pared by 4 bases and J by 3 bases, with 14 bases between. The CDR3 has 15 residues. The germline CDR1 and CDR2 sequences are MNHEY and SMNVEV (reference sequence). The CDR3 loop is CASSSPHRGTDTQYF. In nucleotides, the CDR3 is TGTGCCAGCAGTTCACCTCATAGAGGGACAGATACGCAGTATTTT.

V and J are TRBV25-1 and TRBJ1-2; D might be TRBD1 (5 bases). The V end was cut by 5 bases, the J end by 8 bases, with 24 bases between. The germline V gene has CDR1 MGHDK and CDR2 SYGVNS. This CDR3 has 16 residues. This CDR3 is CASSPNRGGNPLGYTF. CDR3 DNA sequence: TGTGCCAGCAGTCCGAATAGGGGCGGGAACCCACTAGGCTACACCTTC.

This clone has more than one count but fewer than ten. V gene TRBV7-8 combines with J gene TRBJ2-7, with TRBD2 identical over 11 bases. This CDR3 spans 15 amino acids. Trimming at V came to 3 bases and at J to 11 bases, leaving 12 bases not matched to a gene. Per the germline V gene, CDR1 is SGHVS and CDR2 is FQNEAQ. This CDR3 reads CASSFDRLAGRFEYF. In nucleotides, the CDR3 is TGTGCCAGCAGCTTTGACCGACTAGCGGGAAGGTTTGAGTACTTC.

The rearrangement joins TRBV2 to TRBJ2-1; TRBD1 agrees at 7 bases. There are 15 residues in the CDR3. Per the germline V gene, CDR1 is SNHLY and CDR2 is FYNNEI. The trim removed 4 bases at V and 1 base at J, leaving 4 bases unmatched. In DNA, the CDR3 is TGTGCCAGCAGTGGCGGACAGGCGTCCTACAATGAGCAGTTCTTC. Its protein product is CASSGGQASYNEQFF. Full variable domain (remainder filled in from reference TRBV2 and TRBJ2-1): EPEVTQTPSHQVTQMGQEVILRCVPISNHLYFYWYRQILGQKVEFLVSFYNNEISEKSEIFDDQFSVERPDGSNFTLKIRSTKLEDSAMYFCASSGGQASYNEQFFGPGTRLTVL.

CDR3 DNA: TGTGCCAGCAGCAGAATAGCCGGACTAGCGGGAGTCTACAATGAGCAGTTCTTC. Translated, it gives CASSRIAGLAGVYNEQFF. The V gene is TRBV7-8, the J gene TRBJ2-1; 13 bases are shared with TRBD2. V shed 5 bases and J 3 bases; nucleotides not matched to a gene: 10. Germline V gives CDR1 SGHVS, CDR2 FQNEAQ. The CDR3 is 18 residues long.

Written as DNA, the CDR3 is TGTGCCACCAGCAGAGAGGATGACACGGCCGGGGAGCTGTTTTTT. Its translation is CATSREDDTAGELFF. The chain couples TRBV15 to TRBJ2-2; D call uncertain. CDR3 length: 15 amino acids. Looked up from germline, CDR1 is LNHNV and CDR2 is YYDKDF (reference sequence). V was cut by 0 bases and J by 6 bases, with 11 bases left in between.

V usage is TRBV4-3 and J usage is TRBJ2-3; D is perhaps TRBD2 (6 bases). V lost 1 base to trimming and J lost 4 bases, with 21 bases between them. In germline, CDR1 is LGHNA, CDR2 YSLEER. The CDR3 loop spans 18 amino acids. The CDR3 coding sequence is TGCGCCAGCAGCCAAGGTTTCGCGATCGGGAGCCGTCCAGATACGCAGTATTTT. This sequence encodes CASSQGFAIGSRPDTQYF.

This clone has a single count. J is TRBJ2-1 and V is TRBV18, with D possibly being TRBD1 (6 bases). In germline, CDR1 is KGHSH, CDR2 LQKENI. CDR3 length equals 15 residues. V lost 0 bases and J lost 7, with 13 bases in between. CDR3 sequence reads: CASSPPGTSGNEQFF. The CDR3 nucleotides are TGTGCCAGCTCACCACCGGGGACATCGGGAAATGAGCAGTTCTTC.

This sequence joins TRBV27 and TRBJ2-2, with D possibly matching TRBD1 (6 bases). The CDR3 has 15 amino acids. With 7 bases removed from V and 0 bases from J, the gap between germline ends came to 12 bases. The germline CDR1 and CDR2 sequences are MNHEY and SMNVEV (reference sequence). CDR3 coding DNA: TGTGCCAGCAAGGGACACACCACGAACACCGGGGAGCTGTTTTTT. It yields the protein CASKGHTTNTGELFF.

The chain combines TRBV4-3 with TRBJ2-2; 10 bases are shared with TRBD2. From germline, CDR1 is LGHNA and CDR2 YSLEER. The trim removed 0 bases at V and 0 bases at J, leaving 4 bases unmatched. The CDR3 length is 18 residues. The CDR3 here is CASSQDFGLAANTGELFF. DNA of the CDR3: TGCGCCAGCAGCCAAGATTTTGGACTAGCGGCGAACACCGGGGAGCTGTTTTTT.

The chain employs TRBV6-1 and TRBJ1-2; 9 positions match TRBD1. V lost 0 bases and J lost 4; bases outside the gene matches: 6. CDR1 and CDR2 (germline): MNHNS, SASEGT. The CDR3 loop spans 16 amino acids. The CDR3 spells CASSEAGQGILYGYTF. CDR3 coding DNA: TGTGCCAGCAGTGAAGCGGGACAGGGAATTCTCTATGGCTACACCTTC.

This chain uses TRBV6-2 or TRBV6-3 with TRBJ2-5; 9 bases match TRBD2. CDR3 size: 16 residues. CDR1 MNHEY and CDR2 SVGEGT come from the germline V gene. Trimming removed 5 bases from V and 2 bases from J; junction bases left unmatched: 9. CDR3 DNA: TGTGCCAGCAGTCTTTCGTCTAGCGGGGAACAAGAGACCCAGTACTTC. It translates to CASSLSSSGEQETQYF.

The count of this clone is one. The V and J genes are TRBV5-5 and TRBJ2-5; TRBD2 matches 12 bases. The V gene's germline CDR1 is SGHKS and CDR2 YYEKEE (reference sequence). The CDR3 totals 14 residues. Trimming at V came to 5 bases and at J to 5 bases, leaving 4 bases not matched to a gene. The CDR3 DNA reads as TGTGCCAGCAGGACTAGCGGGAGTTTGGAGACCCAGTACTTC. Translated, it gives CASRTSGSLETQYF.

V is TRBV9 and J is TRBJ2-7; 7 bases are shared with TRBD1. CDR1 is SGDLS, CDR2 YYNGEE, per germline. The CDR3 runs to 15 residues. The junction had 10 bases not matched to a gene; V was cut back by 4 bases and J by 3 bases. The CDR3 loop is CASSPRDRQIYEQYF. In nucleotides, the CDR3 is TGTGCCAGCAGCCCCCGGGACAGACAAATCTACGAGCAGTACTTC.

V and J are TRBV4-1 and TRBJ2-1, with 10 bases identical to TRBD2. Trimming removed 1 base from V and 9 bases from J; junction bases left unmatched: 15. CDR1 MGHRA and CDR2 YSYEKL come from the germline V gene. The CDR3 has 18 residues. The CDR3 coding sequence is TGCGCCAGCAGCCAAGCCCCTCCTAGGGTAGCGGGAGGCGCTGAGCAGTTCTTC. Protein: CASSQAPPRVAGGAEQFF.

V usage is TRBV4-3 and J usage is TRBJ2-3; TRBD1 agrees at 8 bases. The CDR3 runs 15 residues. Germline loops: CDR1 LGHNA, CDR2 YSLEER. The trim removed 3 bases at V and 5 bases at J, leaving 7 bases unmatched. Here the CDR3 reads CASSQFRGLVDTQYF. CDR3 nucleotide sequence: TGCGCCAGCAGCCAGTTCAGGGGGCTGGTAGATACGCAGTATTTT.

The genes are TRBV28 and TRBJ2-7; tentatively, D is TRBD2 (5 bases). CDR3 length: 15 residues. From germline, CDR1 is MDHEN and CDR2 SYDVKM. V was trimmed by 5 bases and J by 4 bases, leaving 18 bases between them. CDR3 loop: CASSQGLVGEYEQYF. The DNA for the CDR3 is TGTGCCAGCAGTCAAGGTTTAGTCGGGGAATACGAGCAGTACTTC.

The V gene is TRBV11-1, the J gene TRBJ1-2, with D maybe TRBD1 (6 bases). The germline V gene has CDR1 SGHAT and CDR2 FQDESV (reference sequence). With 4 bases removed from V and 0 bases from J, the gap between germline ends came to 6 bases. This CDR3 is 13 amino acids long. This CDR3 is CASSSGANYGYTF. Here the CDR3 DNA reads TGTGCCAGCAGCTCAGGGGCTAACTATGGCTACACCTTC.